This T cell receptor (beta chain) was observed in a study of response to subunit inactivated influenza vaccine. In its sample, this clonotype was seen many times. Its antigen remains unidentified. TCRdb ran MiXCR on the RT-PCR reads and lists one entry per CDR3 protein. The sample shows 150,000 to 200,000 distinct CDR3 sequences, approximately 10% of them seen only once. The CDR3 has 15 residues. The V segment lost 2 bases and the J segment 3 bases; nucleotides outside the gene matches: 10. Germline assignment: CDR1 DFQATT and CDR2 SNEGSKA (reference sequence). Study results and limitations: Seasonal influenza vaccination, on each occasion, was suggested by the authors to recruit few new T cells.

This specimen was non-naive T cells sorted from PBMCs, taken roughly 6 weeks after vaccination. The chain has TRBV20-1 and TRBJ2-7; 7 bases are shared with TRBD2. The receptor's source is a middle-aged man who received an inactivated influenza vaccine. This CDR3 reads CSARLPRLADYEQYF. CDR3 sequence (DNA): TGCAGTGCTAGACTTCCGAGACTAGCAGACTACGAGCAGTACTTC.